The rows below give T cell receptor beta chains drawn from one sample of a study of cytomegalovirus exposure and HLA in healthy donors. The assay was immunoSEQ multiplex PCR, and TCRdb's table has in-frame clones only and misses some. The sample records tens of thousands of clones, less than 85% being singletons. The sequenced material came from PBMCs. These receptor sequences come from a man aged 25-45 years in good health and CMV-seropositive. Both conserved end residues are part of each CDR3. D genes are given only for firm matches. Not every row has a clone size; where given, it reads once, few, many or a size class.

CDR3aa,CDR3nt,abundance,d_gene,v_gene,j_gene
CASSPGTSGRNTGELFF,TGTGCCAGCAGCCCCGGGACTAGCGGGCGGAACACCGGGGAGCTGTTTTTT,.,TRBD2,TRBV5-4,TRBJ2-2
CASSPDRAYGYTF,TGTGCCAGCTCCCCTGACAGGGCTTATGGCTACACCTTC,.,TRBD1,TRBV18,TRBJ1-2
CASSTGGIGETQYF,TGCGCCAGCAGCACGGGGGGAATTGGAGAGACCCAGTACTTC,.,TRBD2,TRBV5-1,TRBJ2-5
CASSQESVGGIREQFF,TGCGCCAGCAGCCAAGAATCTGTCGGGGGGATACGTGAGCAGTTCTTC,.,TRBD2,TRBV4-1,TRBJ2-1
CASSQDGTSGGETQYF,TGCGCCAGCAGCCAAGATGGGACTAGCGGGGGAGAGACCCAGTACTTC,many,TRBD2,TRBV4-3,TRBJ2-5
CASSLSSRGDSPLHF,TGTGCCAGCAGCTTGAGTTCCAGGGGGGATTCACCCCTCCACTTT,.,TRBD1,TRBV5-6,TRBJ1-6
CASSGLYRGTGGYTF,TGTGCCAGCAGTGGCCTCTACCGGGGTACAGGGGGCTACACCTTC,.,.,TRBV28,TRBJ1-2
CASSLYGGGAFNEQFF,TGTGCCAGCAGTTTATACGGCGGGGGGGCCTTCAATGAGCAGTTCTTC,.,TRBD2,TRBV28,TRBJ2-1
CASSLREGRGSFYGYTF,TGTGCCAGCAGTTTACGTGAAGGTCGGGGATCTTTCTATGGCTACACCTTC,.,.,TRBV28,TRBJ1-2
CASSHPLGGAEIGTFF,TGTGCCAGCAGCCACCCCCTTGGGGGGGCGGAAATTGGAACTTTCTTT,.,.,TRBV7-2,TRBJ1-1
CASSSLSGSYEQYF,TGTGCCAGCAGCTCGCTTTCGGGCTCCTACGAGCAGTACTTC,once,.,TRBV11-2,TRBJ2-7
CASSATGMNTEAFF,TGCGCCAGCAGCGCGACAGGTATGAACACTGAAGCTTTCTTT,few,.,TRBV5-1,TRBJ1-1
CASSLWPPGQGANEQFF,TGCGCCAGCAGCTTATGGCCGCCCGGACAGGGGGCCAATGAGCAGTTCTTC,.,TRBD1,TRBV5-1,TRBJ2-1
CASSISSGGSGYTF,TGTGCCAGTAGTATCTCCTCGGGGGGTTCGGGCTACACCTTC,.,.,TRBV19,TRBJ1-2
CASSLDRGRANYGYTF,TGTGCCAGCAGTTTGGACAGGGGCAGAGCTAACTATGGCTACACCTTC,.,TRBD1,TRBV28,TRBJ1-2
CASSSGQISGNTIYF,TGTGCCAGCAGTTCCGGACAGATCTCTGGAAACACCATATATTTT,.,.,TRBV2,TRBJ1-3
CSVEGQPNYGYTF,TGCAGCGTTGAGGGACAGCCCAACTATGGCTACACCTTC,.,TRBD1,TRBV29-1,TRBJ1-2
CASKRDSENGYTF,TGTGCCTCTAAAAGGGACAGTGAGAATGGCTACACCTTC,.,TRBD1,TRBV6-5,TRBJ1-2
CASSIRRSPGSPNTGELFF,TGCGCCAGCAGCATACGCCGTTCTCCAGGCTCTCCGAACACCGGGGAGCTGTTTTTT,.,.,TRBV5-1,TRBJ2-2
CASRYRQGAITEAFF,TGTGCCAGCAGGTATAGACAGGGGGCGATAACTGAAGCTTTCTTT,.,TRBD1,TRBV6-5,TRBJ1-1
CASSLGDRGRDTGELFF,TGTGCCAGCAGCTTAGGAGACAGGGGAAGGGACACCGGGGAGCTGTTTTTT,.,TRBD1,TRBV11-3,TRBJ2-2
CASSLNRGDYGYTF,TGTGCCAGCAGCCTTAACAGGGGGGACTATGGCTACACCTTC,once,TRBD1,TRBV7-8,TRBJ1-2
CASRIAGRNNEQFF,TGTGCCAGCAGGATAGCGGGGCGAAACAATGAGCAGTTCTTC,.,TRBD2,TRBV6-5,TRBJ2-1
CASSFQGQPQHF,TGTGCCAGCAGCTTCCAGGGTCAGCCCCAGCATTTT,few,.,TRBV7-2,TRBJ1-5
CASSETRQAEAFF,TGTGCCAGCAGTGAGACCCGACAGGCTGAAGCTTTCTTT,.,.,TRBV6-4,TRBJ1-1
CASSLVGRNIQYF,TGTGCCAGCAGTTTGGTGGGGCGGAACATTCAGTACTTC,.,.,TRBV27,TRBJ2-4
CASSIFKEGCEQFF,TGTGCCAGTAGTATTTTCAAGGAGGGGTGTGAGCAGTTCTTC,.,.,TRBV19,TRBJ2-1
CASSQEVYTDTQYF,TGTGCCAGCAGCCAAGAAGTCTACACAGATACGCAGTATTTT,many,.,TRBV4-2,TRBJ2-3
CAWSVRGPGELFF,TGTGCCTGGAGTGTTAGAGGGCCCGGGGAGCTGTTTTTT,.,.,TRBV30,TRBJ2-2
CASSDHPQGAGYTF,TGTGCCAGCAGTGACCACCCACAGGGCGCCGGCTACACCTTC,.,.,TRBV6-4,TRBJ1-2
CASVDRGNYGYTF,TGTGCCAGCGTGGACAGGGGAAACTATGGCTACACCTTC,.,TRBD1,TRBV28,TRBJ1-2
CASSEDGLEQYF,TGTGCCAGTAGCGAGGACGGTCTCGAGCAGTACTTC,.,.,TRBV10-3,TRBJ2-7
CASSLVVQAYEQYF,TGTGCCAGCAGCTTAGTGGTTCAGGCCTACGAGCAGTACTTC,once,.,TRBV11-2,TRBJ2-7
CASSQETRAAAGELFF,TGTGCCAGCAGCCAAGAGACTAGGGCGGCCGCCGGGGAGCTGTTTTTT,once,.,TRBV4-2,TRBJ2-2
CSVDRGQTEAFF,TGCAGCGTTGACAGGGGGCAAACTGAAGCTTTCTTT,.,TRBD1,TRBV29-1,TRBJ1-1
CASSEASGGAGELFF,TGTGCCAGCAGTGAAGCTAGCGGGGGGGCCGGGGAGCTGTTTTTT,few,TRBD2,TRBV6-1,TRBJ2-2
CASSHLRTQYF,TGTGCCAGCAGCCATCTTCGGACGCAGTATTTT,.,.,TRBV13,TRBJ2-3
CASRSGTGGGYTF,TGTGCCAGCAGATCCGGGACAGGGGGCGGCTACACCTTC,.,TRBD1,TRBV28,TRBJ1-2
CAGAVRTHKETQYF,TGTGCCGGGGCGGTCAGGACACATAAAGAGACCCAGTACTTC,.,.,TRBV6-4,TRBJ2-5
CASSDSGGSYNEQFF,TGTGCCAGCAGCGATAGCGGGGGGTCCTACAATGAGCAGTTCTTC,.,TRBD2,TRBV2,TRBJ2-1
CASKLEGTANYGYTF,TGTGCCAGCAAACTAGAGGGGACAGCGAACTATGGCTACACCTTC,.,TRBD1,TRBV2,TRBJ1-2
CASSSRVQGMNTEAFF,TGCGCCAGCAGTTCGCGGGTACAGGGCATGAACACTGAAGCTTTCTTT,.,.,TRBV5-1,TRBJ1-1
CASSLPLGTSPTYEQYF,TGTGCCAGCAGCCTTCCGCTAGGGACTAGTCCGACCTACGAGCAGTACTTC,.,TRBD2,TRBV7-2,TRBJ2-7
CASSYSVTSRQPQHF,TGTGCCAGCAGTTACTCGGTAACTTCGCGGCAGCCCCAGCATTTT,.,.,TRBV6-5,TRBJ1-5
CASSTGANTEAFF,TGTGCCAGCAGTACAGGGGCTAACACTGAAGCTTTCTTT,few,TRBD1,TRBV6-5,TRBJ1-1
CASSSPAGENEKLFF,TGTGCCAGCAGTTCCCCGGCGGGGGAGAATGAAAAACTGTTTTTT,few,.,TRBV6-5,TRBJ1-4
CSASGDWGYTF,TGCAGTGCTAGCGGGGATTGGGGCTACACCTTC,.,.,TRBV20-1,TRBJ1-2
CASSSTGVGNTIYF,TGTGCCAGCAGCTCGACAGGGGTGGGAAACACCATATATTTT,once,TRBD1,TRBV7-6,TRBJ1-3
CASSSPLLAGAISYEQYF,TGTGCCAGCAGCTCCCCGCTACTAGCGGGGGCGATATCCTACGAGCAGTACTTC,.,TRBD2,TRBV7-2,TRBJ2-7
CASSSYQPQHF,TGTGCCAGCAGTTCCTACCAGCCCCAGCATTTT,few,.,TRBV28,TRBJ1-5
CASTYPGHFSGYTF,TGTGCCAGCACCTACCCGGGACATTTCTCGGGCTACACCTTC,few,.,TRBV2,TRBJ1-2
CASSRGQGSTLPQHF,TGTGCCAGTAGTAGAGGACAGGGTAGCACCCTACCCCAGCATTTT,.,TRBD1,TRBV19,TRBJ1-5
CASQDSKNTEAFF,TGCGCCAGCCAGGACAGCAAGAACACTGAAGCTTTCTTT,.,.,TRBV4-1,TRBJ1-1
CASSLRARGMNTEAFF,TGTGCCAGCAGCCTACGGGCCCGGGGGATGAACACTGAAGCTTTCTTT,few,.,TRBV7-2,TRBJ1-1
CASSSERYQPQHF,TGTGCCAGCAGTTCCGAGAGATATCAGCCCCAGCATTTT,few,.,TRBV6-5,TRBJ1-5
CASSWDTRETQYF,TGTGCCAGCAGCTGGGACACCAGAGAGACCCAGTACTTC,few,.,TRBV11-2,TRBJ2-5
CAWSFRARGANEQFF,TGTGCCTGGAGTTTCCGGGCCAGGGGGGCAAATGAGCAGTTCTTC,.,.,TRBV30,TRBJ2-1
CASSSTGGAREKLFF,TGTGCCAGCAGCTCCACCGGGGGGGCCCGGGAAAAACTGTTTTTT,few,.,TRBV7-9,TRBJ1-4
CAWRTTSNTEAFF,TGTGCCTGGAGGACAACATCGAACACTGAAGCTTTCTTT,.,.,TRBV30,TRBJ1-1